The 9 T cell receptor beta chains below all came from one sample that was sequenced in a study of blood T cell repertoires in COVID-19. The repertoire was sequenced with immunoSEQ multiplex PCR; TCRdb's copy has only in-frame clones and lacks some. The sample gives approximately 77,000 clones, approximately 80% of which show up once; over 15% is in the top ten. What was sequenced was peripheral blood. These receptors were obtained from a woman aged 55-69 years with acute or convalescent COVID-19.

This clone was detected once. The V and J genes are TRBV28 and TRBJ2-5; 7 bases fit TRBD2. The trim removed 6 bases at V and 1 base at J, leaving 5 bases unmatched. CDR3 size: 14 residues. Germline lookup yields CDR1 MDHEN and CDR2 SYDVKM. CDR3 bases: TGTGCCAGCAGCCAGAGCGGGGTCCAAGAGACCCAGTACTTC. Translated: CASSQSGVQETQYF.

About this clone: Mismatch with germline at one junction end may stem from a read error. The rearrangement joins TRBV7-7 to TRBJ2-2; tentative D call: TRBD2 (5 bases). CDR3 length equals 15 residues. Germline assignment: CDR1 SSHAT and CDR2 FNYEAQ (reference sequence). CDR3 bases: TGTGCTAGCAGCTTAGCTAGCCCTAACACCGGGGAGCTGTTTTTT. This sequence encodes CASSLASPNTGELFF.

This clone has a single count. The CDR3 sequence is CASRADRFGTSGNTIYF. CDR3 in DNA: TGTGCCAGCAGGGCGGACAGGTTTGGCACCTCTGGAAACACCATATATTTT. The chain carries TRBV2 and TRBJ1-3; 7 bases line up with TRBD1. The CDR3 covers 17 residues. V trimming: 6 bases; J trimming: 0 bases; junction bases outside the gene matches: 11. Germline CDR1 SNHLY, CDR2 FYNNEI.

The CDR3 region has the DNA TGTGCCAGCAGCTTAATAGGGACAGGGGTTGCTGAAGCTTTCTTT. Protein product: CASSLIGTGVAEAFF. This sequence joins TRBV5-6 and TRBJ1-1, with 10 bases lining up with TRBD1. The CDR3 totals 15 residues. Per the germline V gene, CDR1 is SGHDT and CDR2 is YYEEEE. The V segment lost 2 bases and the J segment 6 bases; nucleotides outside the gene matches: 7.

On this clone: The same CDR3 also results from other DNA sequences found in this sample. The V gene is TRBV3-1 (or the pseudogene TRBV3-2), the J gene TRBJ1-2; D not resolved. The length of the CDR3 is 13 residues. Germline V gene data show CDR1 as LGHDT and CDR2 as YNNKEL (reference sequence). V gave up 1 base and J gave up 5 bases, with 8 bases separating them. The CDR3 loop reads CASSQGGLYGYTF. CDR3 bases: TGTGCCAGCAGCCAAGGAGGGCTATATGGCTACACCTTC.

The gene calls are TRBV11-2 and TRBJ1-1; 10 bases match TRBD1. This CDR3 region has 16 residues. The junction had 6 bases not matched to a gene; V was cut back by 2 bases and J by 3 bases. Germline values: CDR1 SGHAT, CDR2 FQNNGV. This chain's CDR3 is CASSLWTGGPDTEAFF. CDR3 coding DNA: TGTGCCAGCAGCTTATGGACAGGGGGGCCGGACACTGAAGCTTTCTTT.

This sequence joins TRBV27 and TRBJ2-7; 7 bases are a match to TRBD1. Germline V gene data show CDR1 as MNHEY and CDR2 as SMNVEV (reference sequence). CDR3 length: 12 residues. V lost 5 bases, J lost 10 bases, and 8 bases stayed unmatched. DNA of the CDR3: TGTGCCAGCAGTCAACGGACAGGTGACCAGTACTTC. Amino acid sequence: CASSQRTGDQYF.

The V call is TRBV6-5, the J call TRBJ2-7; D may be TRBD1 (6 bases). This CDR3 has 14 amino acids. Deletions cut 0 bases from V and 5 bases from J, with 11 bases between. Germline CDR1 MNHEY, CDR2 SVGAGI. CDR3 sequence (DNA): TGTGCCAGCAGTTACTCCGGGACAAACCACGAGCAGTACTTC. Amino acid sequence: CASSYSGTNHEQYF.

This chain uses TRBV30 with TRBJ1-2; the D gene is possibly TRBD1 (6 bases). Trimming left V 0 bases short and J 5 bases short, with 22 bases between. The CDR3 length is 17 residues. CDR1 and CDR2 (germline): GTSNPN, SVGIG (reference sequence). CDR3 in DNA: TGTGCCTGGAGTGTCCCAACAACCGAGAGGGGGAGATATGGCTACACCTTC. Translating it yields CAWSVPTTERGRYGYTF.